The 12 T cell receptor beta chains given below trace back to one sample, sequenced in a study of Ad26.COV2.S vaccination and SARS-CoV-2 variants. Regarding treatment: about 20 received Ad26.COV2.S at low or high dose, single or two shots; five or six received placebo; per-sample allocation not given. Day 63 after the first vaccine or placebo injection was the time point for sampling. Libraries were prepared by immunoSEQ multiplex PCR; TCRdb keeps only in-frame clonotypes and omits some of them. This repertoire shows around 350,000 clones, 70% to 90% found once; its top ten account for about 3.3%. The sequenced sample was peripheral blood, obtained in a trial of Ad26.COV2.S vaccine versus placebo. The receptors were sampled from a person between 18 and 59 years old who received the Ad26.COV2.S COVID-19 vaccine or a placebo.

CDR3 protein: CASVSQSNRGLNSPLHF. In nucleotides, the CDR3 is TGTGCCAGCGTCTCGCAGTCGAACAGGGGGCTCAATTCACCCCTCCACTTT. The chain has TRBV28 and TRBJ1-6; 9 bases fit TRBD1. The CDR3 spans 17 residues. Trimming at V came to 8 bases and at J to 7 bases, leaving 15 bases not matched to a gene. CDR1 is MDHEN, CDR2 SYDVKM, per germline.

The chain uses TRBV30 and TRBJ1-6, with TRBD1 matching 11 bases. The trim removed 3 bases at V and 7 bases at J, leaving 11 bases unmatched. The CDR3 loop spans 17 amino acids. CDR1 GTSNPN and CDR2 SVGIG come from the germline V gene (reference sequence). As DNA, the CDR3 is TGTGCCTGGAGCGACAGGACAGGGGGCCGGCGAAATTCACCCCTCCACTTT. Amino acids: CAWSDRTGGRRNSPLHF.

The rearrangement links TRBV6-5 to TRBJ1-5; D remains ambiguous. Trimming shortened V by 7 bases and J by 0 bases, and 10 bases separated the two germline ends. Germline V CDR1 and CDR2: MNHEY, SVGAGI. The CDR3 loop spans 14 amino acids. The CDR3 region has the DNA TGTGCCAGCACTATTAAAGTTAGCAATCAGCCCCAGCATTTT. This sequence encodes CASTIKVSNQPQHF.

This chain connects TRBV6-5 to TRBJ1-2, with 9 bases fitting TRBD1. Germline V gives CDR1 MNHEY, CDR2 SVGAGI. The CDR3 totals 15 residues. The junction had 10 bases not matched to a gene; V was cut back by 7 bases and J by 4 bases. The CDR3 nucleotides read TGTGCCAGCAAAGAGCCGGGACAGGGAAGCTATGGCTACACCTTC. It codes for CASKEPGQGSYGYTF.

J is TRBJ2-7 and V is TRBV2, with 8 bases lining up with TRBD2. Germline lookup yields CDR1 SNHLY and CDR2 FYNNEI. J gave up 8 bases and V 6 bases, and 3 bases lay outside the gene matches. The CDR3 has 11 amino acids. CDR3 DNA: TGTGCCAGCAGCGGGGGGGAAAAGCAGTACTTC. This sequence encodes CASSGGEKQYF.

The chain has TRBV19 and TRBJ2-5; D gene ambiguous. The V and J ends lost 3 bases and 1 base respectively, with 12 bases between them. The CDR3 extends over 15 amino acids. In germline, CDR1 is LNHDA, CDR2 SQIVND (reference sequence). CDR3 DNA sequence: TGTGCCAGTAGTATGGTCACGAGGAGCCAAGAGACCCAGTACTTC. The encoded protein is CASSMVTRSQETQYF.

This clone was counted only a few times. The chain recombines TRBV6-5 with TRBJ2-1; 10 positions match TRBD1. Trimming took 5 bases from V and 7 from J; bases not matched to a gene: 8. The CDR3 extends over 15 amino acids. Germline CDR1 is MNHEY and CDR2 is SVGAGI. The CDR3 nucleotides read TGTGCCAGCAGTCAGAGACAGGGGGCTATGAATGAGCAGTTCTTC. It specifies CASSQRQGAMNEQFF.

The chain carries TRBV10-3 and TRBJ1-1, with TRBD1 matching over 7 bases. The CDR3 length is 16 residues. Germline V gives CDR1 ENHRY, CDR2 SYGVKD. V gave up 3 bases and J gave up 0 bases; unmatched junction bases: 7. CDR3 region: CAISESSGTVNTEAFF. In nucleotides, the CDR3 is TGTGCCATCAGTGAATCCTCCGGGACAGTGAACACTGAAGCTTTCTTT.

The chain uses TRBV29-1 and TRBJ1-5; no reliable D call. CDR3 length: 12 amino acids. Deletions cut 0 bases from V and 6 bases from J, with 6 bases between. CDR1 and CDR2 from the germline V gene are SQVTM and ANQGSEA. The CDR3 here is CSVEDRGQPQHF. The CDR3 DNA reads TGCAGCGTTGAAGATAGAGGTCAGCCCCAGCATTTT.

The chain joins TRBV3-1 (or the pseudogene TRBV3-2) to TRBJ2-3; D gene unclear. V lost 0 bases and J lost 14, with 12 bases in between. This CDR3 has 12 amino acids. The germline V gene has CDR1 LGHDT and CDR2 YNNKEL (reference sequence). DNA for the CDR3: TGTGCCAGCAGCCAAGATCGGAGTAGTTGGTATTTT. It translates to CASSQDRSSWYF.

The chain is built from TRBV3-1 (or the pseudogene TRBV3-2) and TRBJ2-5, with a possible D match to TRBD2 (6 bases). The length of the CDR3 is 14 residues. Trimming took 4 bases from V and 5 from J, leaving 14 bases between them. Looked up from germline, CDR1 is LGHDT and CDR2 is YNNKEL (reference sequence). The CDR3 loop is CASSPQGGVETQYF. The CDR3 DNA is TGTGCCAGCAGCCCCCAGGGAGGTGTGGAGACCCAGTACTTC.

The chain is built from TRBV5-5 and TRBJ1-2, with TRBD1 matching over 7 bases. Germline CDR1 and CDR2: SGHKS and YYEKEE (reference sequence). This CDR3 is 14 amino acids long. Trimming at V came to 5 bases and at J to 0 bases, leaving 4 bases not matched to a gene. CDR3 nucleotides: TGTGCCAGCAGAGACAGGGTAACTAACTATGGCTACACCTTC. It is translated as CASRDRVTNYGYTF.